The 26 T cell receptor beta chains below all came from one sample that was sequenced in a study of monozygotic twins with inflammatory bowel disease. Reanalyzing the 5' RACE reads, TCRdb keeps one entry per CDR3 protein, without DNA. The specimen's table records about 350,000 distinct CDR3 sequences. Sequencing was performed on blood. Receptors originate from a human donor with ulcerative colitis or Crohn's disease, or a healthy co-twin of an affected twin (not recorded which).

V and J are TRBV20-1 and TRBJ2-1; TCRdb designates TRBD1, a call that cannot be tested without DNA. The CDR3 has 13 amino acids. Germline V gene data show CDR1 as DFQATT and CDR2 as SNEGSKA (reference sequence). The CDR3 loop is CSALQSQALPLVF.

V usage is TRBV6-5 and J usage is TRBJ2-2. In germline, CDR1 is MNHEY, CDR2 SVGAGI. This CDR3 is 14 amino acids long. The CDR3 protein is CASSYERNTGELFF.

The rearrangement uses TRBV6-2 or TRBV6-3 and TRBJ2-4; the D call of TRBD1 rests on TCRdb alone, since no DNA is present to check it. Germline loops: CDR1 MNHEY, CDR2 SVGEGT. This CDR3 is 15 amino acids long. The CDR3 is CASSPGQGHENIQYF.

This chain uses TRBV28 with TRBJ2-4; the D call from TCRdb, TRBD2, cannot be confirmed without DNA. This CDR3 has 15 residues. In germline, CDR1 is MDHEN, CDR2 SYDVKM. The CDR3 sequence: CASSPLLAAKNIQYF.

This chain joins TRBV20-1 and TRBJ2-7; TCRdb's D gene call, TRBD2, goes unchecked for lack of DNA. The germline V gene encodes CDR1 DFQATT and CDR2 SNEGSKA (reference sequence). The CDR3 sequence is 14 residues long. The CDR3: CSANGLAGSYEQYF.

The chain uses TRBV28 and TRBJ1-4; TCRdb lists TRBD1, though no DNA is available to test this call. The CDR3 is 13 residues long. CDR1 MDHEN and CDR2 SYDVKM come from the germline V gene. The CDR3 sequence: CASFGTENEKLFF.

The rearrangement uses TRBV18 and TRBJ2-5. This CDR3 is built from 14 residues. Germline-derived CDR1 and CDR2 are KGHSH and LQKENI. CDR3 region: CASSLRLDQETQYF. The complete variable domain, with remaining parts taken from reference TRBV18 and TRBJ2-5, reads NAGVMQNPRHLVRRRGQEARLRCSPMKGHSHVYWYRQLPEEGLKFMVYLQKENIIDESGMPKERFSAEFPKEGPSILRIQQVVRGDSAAYFCASSLRLDQETQYFGPGTRLLVL.

This chain's CDR3 is CASSFDTNQPQHF. The V call is TRBV5-5, the J call TRBJ1-5. This CDR3 has 13 residues. Germline assignment: CDR1 SGHKS and CDR2 YYEKEE (reference sequence).

The chain carries TRBV12-3 or TRBV12-4 and TRBJ1-2; TCRdb lists TRBD1, though no DNA is available to test this call. The CDR3 totals 15 residues. The CDR3 loop is CASSLVDTAGYGYTF.

V usage is TRBV12-3 or TRBV12-4 and J usage is TRBJ2-7; TCRdb's D call, TRBD2, is unchecked because there is no DNA. The CDR3 has 18 residues. The CDR3 is CASSLFELSGLISYEQYF.

The rearrangement uses TRBV5-1 and TRBJ1-2; TCRdb lists TRBD1, though no DNA is available to test this call. The CDR3 has 14 amino acids. Germline-derived CDR1 and CDR2 are SGHRS and YFSETQ. CDR3 sequence reads: CASSKGGEGYGYTF.

The J gene is TRBJ2-1, the V gene TRBV20-1; the D call of TRBD2 rests on TCRdb alone, since no DNA is present to check it. This CDR3 comprises 15 residues. Germline values: CDR1 DFQATT, CDR2 SNEGSKA (reference sequence). This chain's CDR3 is CSARPGTSSYNEQFF.

The chain recombines TRBV5-1 with TRBJ2-2; checking the TCRdb D call of TRBD2 is not possible without DNA. Germline V gene data show CDR1 as SGHRS and CDR2 as YFSETQ. The CDR3 spans 17 residues. This CDR3 reads CASSPLAVASNTGELFF.

The V and J genes are TRBV5-1 and TRBJ2-2; TCRdb's D call, TRBD2, is unchecked because there is no DNA. Germline CDR1 SGHRS, CDR2 YFSETQ. The CDR3 is made up of 18 amino acids. The chain's CDR3 is CASSDSGTSVRRTGELFF.

The chain is built from TRBV2 and TRBJ2-1; TCRdb names TRBD1, which stays unverified in the absence of DNA. Germline V gene sequence: CDR1 SNHLY, CDR2 FYNNEI. This CDR3 region has 13 residues. The CDR3: CASMGTLYNEQFF.

The V gene is TRBV11-1, the J gene TRBJ2-2; the TRBD1 assignment by TCRdb is unverifiable without DNA. There are 21 residues in the CDR3. Germline V gene sequence: CDR1 SGHAT, CDR2 FQDESV (reference sequence). CDR3: CASSLDIGVPVGYSNTGELFF.

The chain carries TRBV12-3 or TRBV12-4 and TRBJ2-1; with no DNA, the TCRdb D assignment of TRBD2 cannot be verified. This CDR3 contains 15 residues. This chain's CDR3 is CASRASGTSYNEQFF.

The chain couples TRBV12-3 or TRBV12-4 to TRBJ2-7. This CDR3 is 14 amino acids long. The CDR3 sequence: CASSLSSESYEQYF.

The V call is TRBV9, the J call TRBJ1-2; absent DNA, TCRdb's TRBD1 call cannot be checked. CDR1 is SGDLS and CDR2 is YYNGEE in the germline V gene. CDR3 size: 15 residues. The CDR3 spells CASSVAGDRTYGYTF.

The chain employs TRBV7-3 and TRBJ2-3; the D call from TCRdb, TRBD1, cannot be confirmed without DNA. The CDR3 extends over 16 amino acids. CDR1 is SGHTA and CDR2 is FQGTGA in the germline V gene. The CDR3 spells CASSYLQGRSTDTQYF.

The rearrangement links TRBV20-1 to TRBJ2-3; TCRdb's D call, TRBD1, is unchecked because there is no DNA. Germline V gene data show CDR1 as DFQATT and CDR2 as SNEGSKA (reference sequence). The CDR3 extends over 15 amino acids. The chain's CDR3 is CSARDSGGNTDTQYF.

This chain joins TRBV5-1 and TRBJ2-1; the D call from TCRdb, TRBD1, cannot be confirmed without DNA. This CDR3 comprises 15 residues. CDR1 SGHRS and CDR2 YFSETQ come from the germline V gene. This CDR3 is CASSPIGPTSNEQFF.

This CDR3 is CASSLMGAGQETQYF. The rearrangement joins TRBV27 to TRBJ2-5; the TRBD1 assignment by TCRdb is unverifiable without DNA. The CDR3 spans 15 residues. Germline V CDR1 and CDR2: MNHEY, SMNVEV (reference sequence).

The chain uses TRBV24-1 and TRBJ2-3; TCRdb's D call, TRBD1, is unchecked because there is no DNA. There are 17 residues in the CDR3. The germline CDR1 and CDR2 sequences are KGHDR and SFDVKD. The CDR3 here is CATSDLDGAGRSDTQYF.

V usage is TRBV14 and J usage is TRBJ1-2; the D gene TCRdb calls, TRBD1, cannot be checked with no DNA. The CDR3 loop spans 16 amino acids. CDR1 and CDR2 (germline): SGHDN, FVKESK. The chain's CDR3 is CASSYNPGPSMGGYTF.

J is TRBJ1-3 and V is TRBV15. The germline V gene has CDR1 LNHNV and CDR2 YYDKDF (reference sequence). The length of the CDR3 is 15 residues. The CDR3 here is CATSRDRRAGNTIYF. Full variable domain (remainder filled in from reference TRBV15 and TRBJ1-3): DAMVIQNPRYQVTQFGKPVTLSCSQTLNHNVMYWYQQKSSQAPKLLFHYYDKDFNNEADTPDNFQSRRPNTSFCFLDIRSPGLGDTAMYLCATSRDRRAGNTIYFGEGSWLTVV.